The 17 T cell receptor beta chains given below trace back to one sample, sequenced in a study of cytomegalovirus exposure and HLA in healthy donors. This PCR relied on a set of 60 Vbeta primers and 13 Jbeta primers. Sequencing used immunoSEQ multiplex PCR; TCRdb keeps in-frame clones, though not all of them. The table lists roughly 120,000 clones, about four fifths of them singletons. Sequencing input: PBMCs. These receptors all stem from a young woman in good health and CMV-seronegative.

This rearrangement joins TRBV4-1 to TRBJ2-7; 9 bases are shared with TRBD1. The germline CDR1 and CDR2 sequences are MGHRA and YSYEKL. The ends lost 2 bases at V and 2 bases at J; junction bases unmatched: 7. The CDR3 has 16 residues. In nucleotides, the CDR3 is TGCGCCAGCAGCCAAATCCTCGGGACAGGGACCTACGAGCAGTACTTC. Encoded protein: CASSQILGTGTYEQYF.

The CDR3 region has the DNA TGTGCCAGCAGAGCGACAGGGAATCAGCCCCAGCATTTT. Translated: CASRATGNQPQHF. V gene TRBV6-5 combines with J gene TRBJ1-5; 7 bases are a match to TRBD1. After removal of 6 bases from V and 4 bases from J, the junction contained 3 bases not matched to a gene. The CDR3 loop spans 13 amino acids. Germline CDR1 is MNHEY and CDR2 is SVGAGI.

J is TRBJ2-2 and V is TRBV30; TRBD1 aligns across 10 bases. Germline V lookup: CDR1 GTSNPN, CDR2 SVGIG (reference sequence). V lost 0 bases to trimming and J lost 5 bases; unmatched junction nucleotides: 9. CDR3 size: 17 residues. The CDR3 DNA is TGTGCCTGGAGTGTATGGTTGACAGGGGGCAGGACCGGGGAGCTGTTTTTT. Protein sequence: CAWSVWLTGGRTGELFF.

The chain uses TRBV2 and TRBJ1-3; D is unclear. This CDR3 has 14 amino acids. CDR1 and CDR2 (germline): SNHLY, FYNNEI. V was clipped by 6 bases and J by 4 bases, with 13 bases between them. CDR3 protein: CASRPEYGGNTIYF. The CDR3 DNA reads TGTGCCAGCAGGCCTGAATACGGGGGAAACACCATATATTTT.

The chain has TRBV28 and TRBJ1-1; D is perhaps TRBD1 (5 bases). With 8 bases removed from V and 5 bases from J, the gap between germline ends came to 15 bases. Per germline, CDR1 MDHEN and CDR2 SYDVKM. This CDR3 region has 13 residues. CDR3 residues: CASDLGAGTEAFF. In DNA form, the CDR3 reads TGTGCCAGCGACCTTGGGGCAGGTACTGAAGCTTTCTTT.

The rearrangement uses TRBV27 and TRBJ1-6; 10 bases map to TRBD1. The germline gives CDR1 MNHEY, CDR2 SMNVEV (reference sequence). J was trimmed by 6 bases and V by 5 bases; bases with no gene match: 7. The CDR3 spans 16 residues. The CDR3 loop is CASSTSRDRGNSPLHF. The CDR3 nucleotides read TGTGCCAGCAGTACCTCCCGGGACAGGGGTAATTCACCCCTCCACTTT.

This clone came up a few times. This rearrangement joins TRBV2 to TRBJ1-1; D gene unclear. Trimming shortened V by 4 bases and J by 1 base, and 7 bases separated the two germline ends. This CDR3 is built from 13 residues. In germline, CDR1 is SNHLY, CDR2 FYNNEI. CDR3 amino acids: CASSVEENTEAFF. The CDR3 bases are TGTGCCAGCAGTGTCGAGGAGAACACTGAAGCTTTCTTT.

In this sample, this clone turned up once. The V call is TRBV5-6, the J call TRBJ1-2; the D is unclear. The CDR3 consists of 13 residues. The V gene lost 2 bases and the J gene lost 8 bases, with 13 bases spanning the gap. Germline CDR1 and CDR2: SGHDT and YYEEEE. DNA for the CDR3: TGTGCCAGCAGCTTCGACGGAGCCGAGGGCTACACCTTC. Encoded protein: CASSFDGAEGYTF.

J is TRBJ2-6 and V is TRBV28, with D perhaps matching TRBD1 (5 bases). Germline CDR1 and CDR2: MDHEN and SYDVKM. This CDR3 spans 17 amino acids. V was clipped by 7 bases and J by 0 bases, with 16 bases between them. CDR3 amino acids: CASTPPQGASGANVLTF. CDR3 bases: TGTGCCAGCACCCCGCCCCAAGGGGCCTCTGGGGCCAACGTCCTGACTTTC.

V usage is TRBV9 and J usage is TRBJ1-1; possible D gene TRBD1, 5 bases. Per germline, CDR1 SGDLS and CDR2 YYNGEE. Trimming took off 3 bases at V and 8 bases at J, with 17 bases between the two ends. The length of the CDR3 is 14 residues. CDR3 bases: TGTGCCAGCAGCGCAGACGGTCCAAGGACAGAAGCTTTCTTT. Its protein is CASSADGPRTEAFF.

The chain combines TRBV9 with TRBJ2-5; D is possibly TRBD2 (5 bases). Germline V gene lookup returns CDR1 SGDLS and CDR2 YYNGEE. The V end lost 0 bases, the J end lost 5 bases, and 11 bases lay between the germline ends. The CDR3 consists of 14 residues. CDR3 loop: CASSVDKRRETQYF. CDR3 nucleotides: TGTGCCAGCAGCGTAGATAAGAGGAGGGAGACCCAGTACTTC.

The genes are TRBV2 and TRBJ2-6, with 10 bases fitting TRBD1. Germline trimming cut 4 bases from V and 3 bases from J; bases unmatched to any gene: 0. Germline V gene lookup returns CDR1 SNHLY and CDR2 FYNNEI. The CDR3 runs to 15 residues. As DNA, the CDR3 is TGTGCCAGCAGTGGGGACAGGGGTGGGGCCAACGTCCTGACTTTC. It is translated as CASSGDRGGANVLTF. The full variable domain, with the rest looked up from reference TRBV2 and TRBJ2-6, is EPEVTQTPSHQVTQMGQEVILRCVPISNHLYFYWYRQILGQKVEFLVSFYNNEISEKSEIFDDQFSVERPDGSNFTLKIRSTKLEDSAMYFCASSGDRGGANVLTFGAGSRLTVL.

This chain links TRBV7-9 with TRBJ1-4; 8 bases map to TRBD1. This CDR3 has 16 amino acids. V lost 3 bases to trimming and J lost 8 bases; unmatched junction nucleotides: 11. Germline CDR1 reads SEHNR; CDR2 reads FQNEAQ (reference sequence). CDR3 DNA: TGTGCCAGCAGCTTCAAATGGACAGGGACGGAGGAAAAACTGTTTTTT. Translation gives CASSFKWTGTEEKLFF.

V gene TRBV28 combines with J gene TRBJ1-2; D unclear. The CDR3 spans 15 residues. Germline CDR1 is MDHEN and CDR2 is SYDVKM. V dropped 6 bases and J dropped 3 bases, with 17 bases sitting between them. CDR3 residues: CASSHSAGPHYGYTF. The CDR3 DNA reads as TGTGCCAGCAGCCACTCGGCAGGTCCCCACTATGGCTACACCTTC.

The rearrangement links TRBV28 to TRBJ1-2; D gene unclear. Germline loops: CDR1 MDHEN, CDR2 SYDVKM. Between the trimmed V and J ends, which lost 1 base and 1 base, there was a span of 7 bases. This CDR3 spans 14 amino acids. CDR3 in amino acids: CASSLSGVNYGYTF. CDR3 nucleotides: TGTGCCAGCAGTTTATCCGGGGTTAACTATGGCTACACCTTC.

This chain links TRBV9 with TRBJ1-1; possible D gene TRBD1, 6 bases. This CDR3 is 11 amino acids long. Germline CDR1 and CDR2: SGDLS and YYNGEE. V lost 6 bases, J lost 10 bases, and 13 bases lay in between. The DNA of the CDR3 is TGTGCCAGCACCGGGGGGCTTGGAGCTTTCTTT. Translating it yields CASTGGLGAFF.

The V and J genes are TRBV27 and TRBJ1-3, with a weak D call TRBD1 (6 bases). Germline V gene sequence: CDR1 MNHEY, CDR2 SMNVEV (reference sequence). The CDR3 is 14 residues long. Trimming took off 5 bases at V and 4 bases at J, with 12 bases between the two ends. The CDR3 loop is CASSQGMKGNTIYF. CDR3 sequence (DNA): TGTGCCAGCAGTCAGGGGATGAAAGGAAACACCATATATTTT.